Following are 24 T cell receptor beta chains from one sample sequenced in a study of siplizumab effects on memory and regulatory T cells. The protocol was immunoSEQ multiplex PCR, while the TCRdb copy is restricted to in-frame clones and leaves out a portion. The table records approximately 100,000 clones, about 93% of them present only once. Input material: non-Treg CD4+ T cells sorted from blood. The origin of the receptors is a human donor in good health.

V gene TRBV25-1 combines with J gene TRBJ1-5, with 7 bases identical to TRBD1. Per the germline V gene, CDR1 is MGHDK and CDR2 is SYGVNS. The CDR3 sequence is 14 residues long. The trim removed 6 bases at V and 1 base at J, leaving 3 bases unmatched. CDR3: CASSQTGSNQPQHF. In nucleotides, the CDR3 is TGTGCCAGCAGCCAGACAGGGAGCAATCAGCCCCAGCATTTT.

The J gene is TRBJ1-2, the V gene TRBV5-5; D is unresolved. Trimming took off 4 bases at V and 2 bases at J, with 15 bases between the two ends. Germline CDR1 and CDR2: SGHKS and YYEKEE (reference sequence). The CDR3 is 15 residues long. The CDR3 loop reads CASSLTATRNYGYTF. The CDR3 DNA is TGTGCCAGCAGCCTAACCGCGACACGGAACTATGGCTACACCTTC.

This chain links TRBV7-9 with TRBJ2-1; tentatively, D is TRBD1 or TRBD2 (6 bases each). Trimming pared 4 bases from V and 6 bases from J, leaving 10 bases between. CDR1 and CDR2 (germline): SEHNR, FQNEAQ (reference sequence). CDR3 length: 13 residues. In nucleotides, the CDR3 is TGTGCCAGCAGCTCTGGAGGGGGCAATGAGCAGTTCTTC. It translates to CASSSGGGNEQFF.

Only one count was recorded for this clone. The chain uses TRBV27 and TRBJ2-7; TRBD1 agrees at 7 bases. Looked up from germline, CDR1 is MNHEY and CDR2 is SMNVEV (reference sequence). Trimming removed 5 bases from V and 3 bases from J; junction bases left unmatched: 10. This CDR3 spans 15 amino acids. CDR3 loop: CASSTTTGLGYEQYF. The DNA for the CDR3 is TGTGCCAGCAGTACGACGACAGGGTTAGGCTACGAGCAGTACTTC.

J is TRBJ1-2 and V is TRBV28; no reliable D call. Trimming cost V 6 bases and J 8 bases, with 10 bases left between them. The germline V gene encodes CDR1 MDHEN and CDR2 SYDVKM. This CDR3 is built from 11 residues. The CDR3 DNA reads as TGTGCCAGCAGCCGTCCAAGAGGCTACACCTTC. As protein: CASSRPRGYTF.

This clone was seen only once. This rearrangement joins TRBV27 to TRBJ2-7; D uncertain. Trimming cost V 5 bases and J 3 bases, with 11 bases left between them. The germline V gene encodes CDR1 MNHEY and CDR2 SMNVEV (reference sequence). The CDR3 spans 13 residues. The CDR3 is CASSPLPIYEQYF. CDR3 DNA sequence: TGTGCCAGCAGTCCTCTCCCTATCTACGAGCAGTACTTC.

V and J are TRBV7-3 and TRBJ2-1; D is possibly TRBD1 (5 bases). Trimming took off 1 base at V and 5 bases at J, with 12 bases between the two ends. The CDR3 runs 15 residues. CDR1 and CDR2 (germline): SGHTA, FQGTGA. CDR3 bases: TGTGCCAGCAGCTTAAGCCCCGACAGAAACAATGAGCAGTTCTTC. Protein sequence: CASSLSPDRNNEQFF. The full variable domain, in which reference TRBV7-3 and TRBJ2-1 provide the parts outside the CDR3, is GAGVSQTPSNKVTEKGKYVELRCDPISGHTALYWYRQSLGQGPEFLIYFQGTGAADDSGLPNDRFFAVRPEGSVSTLKIQRTERGDSAVYLCASSLSPDRNNEQFFGPGTRLTVL.

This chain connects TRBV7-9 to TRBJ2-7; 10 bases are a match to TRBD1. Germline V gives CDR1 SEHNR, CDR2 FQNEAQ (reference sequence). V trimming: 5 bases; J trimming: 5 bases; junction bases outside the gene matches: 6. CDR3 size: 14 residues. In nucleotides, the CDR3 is TGTGCCAGCAGCGTGGGGGGACAGGGGCACGAGCAGTACTTC. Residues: CASSVGGQGHEQYF. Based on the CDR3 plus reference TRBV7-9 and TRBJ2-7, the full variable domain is DTGVSQNPRHKITKRGQNVTFRCDPISEHNRLYWYRQTLGQGPEFLTYFQNEAQLEKSRLLSDRFSAERPKGSFSTLEIQRTEQGDSAMYLCASSVGGQGHEQYFGPGTRLTVT.

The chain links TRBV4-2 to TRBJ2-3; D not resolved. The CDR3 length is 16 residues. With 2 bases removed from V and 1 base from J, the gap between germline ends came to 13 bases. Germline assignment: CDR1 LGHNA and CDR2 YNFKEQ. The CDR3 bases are TGTGCCAGCAGCCAAATGGTCCGTCCGGGCACAGATACGCAGTATTTT. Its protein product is CASSQMVRPGTDTQYF.

In DNA form, the CDR3 reads TGTGCCAGCAGGGGGATGGTGGGGGCCAACGTCCTGACTTTC. Protein sequence: CASRGMVGANVLTF. The chain recombines TRBV7-2 with TRBJ2-6; no firm D call. This CDR3 contains 14 residues. Trimming removed 6 bases from V and 4 bases from J, with 10 bases in between. Germline CDR1 reads SGHTA; CDR2 reads FQGNSA.

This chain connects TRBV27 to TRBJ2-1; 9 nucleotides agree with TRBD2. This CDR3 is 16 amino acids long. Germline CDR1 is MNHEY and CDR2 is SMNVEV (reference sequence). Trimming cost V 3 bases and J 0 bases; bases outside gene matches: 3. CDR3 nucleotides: TGTGCCAGCAGTTTTCTAGCGGGATACTCCTACAATGAGCAGTTCTTC. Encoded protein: CASSFLAGYSYNEQFF.

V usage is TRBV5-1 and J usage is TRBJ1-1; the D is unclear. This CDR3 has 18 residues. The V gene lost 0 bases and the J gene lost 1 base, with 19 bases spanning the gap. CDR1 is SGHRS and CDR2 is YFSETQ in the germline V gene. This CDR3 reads CASSLGTSRTLTNTEAFF. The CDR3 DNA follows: TGCGCCAGCAGCTTGGGAACTAGTAGAACCCTTACGAACACTGAAGCTTTCTTT.

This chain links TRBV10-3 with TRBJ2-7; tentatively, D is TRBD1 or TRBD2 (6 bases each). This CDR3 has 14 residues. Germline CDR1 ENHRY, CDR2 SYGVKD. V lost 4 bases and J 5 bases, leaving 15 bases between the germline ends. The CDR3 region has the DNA TGTGCCATCAGTGTTTTGGGGGGCCGGGACGAGCAGTACTTC. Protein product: CAISVLGGRDEQYF.

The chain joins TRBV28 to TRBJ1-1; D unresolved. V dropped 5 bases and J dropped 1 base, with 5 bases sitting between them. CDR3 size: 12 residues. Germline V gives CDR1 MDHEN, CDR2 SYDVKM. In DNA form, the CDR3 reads TGTGCCAGCAGTCCGAAGAACACTGAAGCTTTCTTT. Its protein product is CASSPKNTEAFF. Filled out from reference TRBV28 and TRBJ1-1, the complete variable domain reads DVKVTQSSRYLVKRTGEKVFLECVQDMDHENMFWYRQDPGLGLRLIYFSYDVKMKEKGDIPEGYSVSREKKERFSLILESASTNQTSMYLCASSPKNTEAFFGQGTRLTVV.

The CDR3 nucleotides read TGTGCCAGCAGCCCCCAGAAAACCACAGGGAATGGCCGTGGCTACACCTTC. As protein: CASSPQKTTGNGRGYTF. The chain uses TRBV9 and TRBJ1-2; TRBD1 is a possible D gene (6 bases). The V gene lost 4 bases and the J gene lost 7 bases, with 26 bases spanning the gap. This CDR3 is 17 amino acids long. Germline assignment: CDR1 SGDLS and CDR2 YYNGEE.

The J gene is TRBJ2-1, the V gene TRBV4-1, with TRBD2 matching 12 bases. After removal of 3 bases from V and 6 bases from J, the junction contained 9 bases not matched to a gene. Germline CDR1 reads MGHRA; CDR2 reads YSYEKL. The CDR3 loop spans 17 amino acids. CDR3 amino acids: CASSQGMTSGSTNEQFF. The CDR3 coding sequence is TGCGCCAGCAGCCAGGGGATGACTAGCGGGAGTACCAATGAGCAGTTCTTC.

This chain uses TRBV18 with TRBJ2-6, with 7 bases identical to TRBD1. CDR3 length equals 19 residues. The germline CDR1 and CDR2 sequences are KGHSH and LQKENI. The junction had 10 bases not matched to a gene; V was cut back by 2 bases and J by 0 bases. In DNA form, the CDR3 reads TGTGCCAGCTCACCAAAACAGGGGACCACCTTCTCTGGGGCCAACGTCCTGACTTTC. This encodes CASSPKQGTTFSGANVLTF.

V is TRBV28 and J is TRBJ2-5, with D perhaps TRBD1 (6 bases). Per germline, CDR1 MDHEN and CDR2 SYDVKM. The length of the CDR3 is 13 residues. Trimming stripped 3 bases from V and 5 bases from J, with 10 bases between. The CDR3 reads CASSFGGTETQYF. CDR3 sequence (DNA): TGTGCCAGCAGTTTTGGGGGCACCGAGACCCAGTACTTC.

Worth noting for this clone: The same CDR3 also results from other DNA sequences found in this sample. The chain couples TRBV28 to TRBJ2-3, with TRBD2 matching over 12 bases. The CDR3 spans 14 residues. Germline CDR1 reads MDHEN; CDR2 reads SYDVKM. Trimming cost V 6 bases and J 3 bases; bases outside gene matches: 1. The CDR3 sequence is CASRTSGRTDTQYF. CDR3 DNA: TGTGCCAGCAGGACTAGCGGGAGAACAGATACGCAGTATTTT. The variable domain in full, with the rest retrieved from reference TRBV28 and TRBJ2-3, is DVKVTQSSRYLVKRTGEKVFLECVQDMDHENMFWYRQDPGLGLRLIYFSYDVKMKEKGDIPEGYSVSREKKERFSLILESASTNQTSMYLCASRTSGRTDTQYFGPGTRLTVL.

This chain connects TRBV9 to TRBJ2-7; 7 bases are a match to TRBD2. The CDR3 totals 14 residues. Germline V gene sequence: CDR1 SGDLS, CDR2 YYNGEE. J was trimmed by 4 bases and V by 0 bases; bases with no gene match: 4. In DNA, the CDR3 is TGTGCCAGCAGCGTAGGGGAGGGACGATACGAGCAGTACTTC. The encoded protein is CASSVGEGRYEQYF.

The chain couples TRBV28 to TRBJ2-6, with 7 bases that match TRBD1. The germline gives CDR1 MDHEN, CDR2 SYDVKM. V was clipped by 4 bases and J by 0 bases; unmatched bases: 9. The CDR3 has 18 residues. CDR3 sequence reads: CASSSSGQPASGANVLTF. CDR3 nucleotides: TGTGCCAGCAGTTCATCGGGACAGCCTGCCTCTGGGGCCAACGTCCTGACTTTC.

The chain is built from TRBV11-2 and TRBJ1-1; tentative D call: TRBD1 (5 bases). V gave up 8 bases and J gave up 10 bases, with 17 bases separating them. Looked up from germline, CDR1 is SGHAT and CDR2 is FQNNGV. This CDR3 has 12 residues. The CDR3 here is CASGGEKGRAFF. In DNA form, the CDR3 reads TGTGCCAGCGGGGGTGAAAAGGGGAGAGCTTTCTTT.

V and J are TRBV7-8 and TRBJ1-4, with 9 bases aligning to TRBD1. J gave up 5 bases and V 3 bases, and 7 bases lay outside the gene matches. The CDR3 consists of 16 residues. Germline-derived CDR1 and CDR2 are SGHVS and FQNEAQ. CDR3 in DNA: TGTGCCAGCAGCTTTATTTCTGGGACAGGGAATGAAAAACTGTTTTTT. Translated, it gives CASSFISGTGNEKLFF.

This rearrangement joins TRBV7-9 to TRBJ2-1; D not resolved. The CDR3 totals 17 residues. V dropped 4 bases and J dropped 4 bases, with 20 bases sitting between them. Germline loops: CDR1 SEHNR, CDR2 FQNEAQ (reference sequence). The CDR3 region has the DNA TGTGCCAGCAGCTCGAATGTTAACCGGATTTCTTACAATGAGCAGTTCTTC. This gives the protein CASSSNVNRISYNEQFF.